Each of the 19 T cell receptor beta chains below was sequenced from the same sample in a study of TIL therapy for anti-PD-1-resistant metastatic lung cancer. As to time point: pre-treatment sample, taken before nivolumab and TIL therapy. The libraries were made with immunoSEQ v3. Only in-frame clones appear in the TCRdb table, and some are missing; sequencing was by immunoSEQ multiplex PCR. The sample consists of about 36,000 clones, less than 85% of them appearing once. The sequenced sample was blood, obtained at baseline. The source is a person between 30 and 79 years old with non-small cell lung cancer.

The chain is built from TRBV6-5 and TRBJ2-5, with 7 bases identical to TRBD1. Trimming took 5 bases from V and 9 from J; bases not matched to a gene: 12. The CDR3 has 14 amino acids. The germline V gene encodes CDR1 MNHEY and CDR2 SVGAGI. The CDR3 sequence: CASSDQTGQGAQYF. In DNA, the CDR3 is TGTGCCAGCAGTGACCAGACAGGGCAAGGGGCCCAGTACTTC.

The V gene is TRBV5-1, the J gene TRBJ2-7; 11 nucleotides agree with TRBD1. V trimming: 5 bases; J trimming: 2 bases; junction bases outside the gene matches: 3. Germline V CDR1 and CDR2: SGHRS, YFSETQ. The CDR3 loop spans 14 amino acids. The CDR3 nucleotides are TGCGCCAGCAGACCGGACAGGGGGCCCTACGAGCAGTACTTC. Its translation: CASRPDRGPYEQYF.

In its sample, this clone was seen a few times. The chain recombines TRBV9 with TRBJ2-1, with a tentative D call TRBD1 (6 bases). The germline V gene encodes CDR1 SGDLS and CDR2 YYNGEE. The CDR3 has 15 residues. V lost 4 bases to trimming and J lost 4 bases, with 15 bases between them. The CDR3 DNA reads as TGTGCCAGCAGCCCCCCGACAGGCCATTACAATGAGCAGTTCTTC. It codes for CASSPPTGHYNEQFF.

The table lists this clone with a few counts. Within the sample, other DNA sequences also encode this same CDR3. The chain has TRBV18 and TRBJ2-5, with D hard to call. Germline V lookup: CDR1 KGHSH, CDR2 LQKENI. Trimming took off 1 base at V and 4 bases at J, with 7 bases between the two ends. CDR3 length: 13 amino acids. In DNA form, the CDR3 reads TGTGCCAGCTCACCACTCTCAGGAGAGACCCAGTACTTC. It is translated as CASSPLSGETQYF.

This clone has only a few counts. The V gene is TRBV7-2, the J gene TRBJ2-1; 8 bases match TRBD2. The germline V gene encodes CDR1 SGHTA and CDR2 FQGNSA. The J segment lost 6 bases and the V segment lost 3 bases, leaving 16 bases of the junction unmatched. The CDR3 is 18 amino acids. The CDR3 coding sequence is TGTGCCAGCAGCTTGGGCTTTGATGCGGGAGGACCGTCCAATGAGCAGTTCTTC. Encoded protein: CASSLGFDAGGPSNEQFF.

This chain connects TRBV4-2 to TRBJ2-1, with D maybe TRBD1 (6 bases). This CDR3 is 15 amino acids long. Germline V gene sequence: CDR1 LGHNA, CDR2 YNFKEQ. Trimming took 0 bases from V and 8 from J, leaving 14 bases between them. CDR3 DNA: TGTGCCAGCAGCCAAGATGGTCAGGGGTGGGATGAGCAGTTCTTC. Its protein is CASSQDGQGWDEQFF.

The chain recombines TRBV30 with TRBJ2-3, with unresolved D. The CDR3 extends over 11 amino acids. Deletions cut 1 base from V and 6 bases from J, with 5 bases between. Germline assignment: CDR1 GTSNPN and CDR2 SVGIG (reference sequence). The CDR3 DNA reads TGTGCCTGGAGTGAGAAGGATACGCAGTATTTT. Its translation is CAWSEKDTQYF.

V is TRBV4-1 and J is TRBJ2-5; 7 nucleotides align to TRBD2. The CDR3 sequence is 15 residues long. CDR1 and CDR2 (germline): MGHRA, YSYEKL. The V gene end was trimmed by 3 bases and the J gene end by 4 bases; junction bases not matched to a gene: 8. The CDR3 bases are TGCGCCAGCAGCCAGTTAGGACTAGGCGGAGAGACCCAGTACTTC. Its protein product is CASSQLGLGGETQYF.

The chain has TRBV15 and TRBJ1-4; D is perhaps TRBD1 (5 bases). V lost 1 base and J lost 3, with 12 bases in between. The V gene's germline CDR1 is LNHNV and CDR2 YYDKDF (reference sequence). The CDR3 is made up of 16 amino acids. The CDR3: CATSRGGADPNEKLFF. The CDR3 DNA reads TGTGCCACCAGCAGAGGGGGCGCGGATCCTAATGAAAAACTGTTTTTT.

The chain employs TRBV4-3 and TRBJ2-7; 12 bases are shared with TRBD2. Germline CDR1 is LGHNA and CDR2 is YSLEER. The CDR3 extends over 15 amino acids. The J segment lost 2 bases and the V segment lost 2 bases, leaving 1 base of the junction unmatched. The CDR3 loop reads CASSQLAGGPYEQYF. In DNA, the CDR3 is TGCGCCAGCAGCCAACTAGCGGGAGGGCCCTACGAGCAGTACTTC.

This chain links TRBV28 with TRBJ1-2; D is uncertain. Trimming left V 6 bases short and J 7 bases short, with 18 bases between. The CDR3 extends over 14 amino acids. Per the germline V gene, CDR1 is MDHEN and CDR2 is SYDVKM. The CDR3 DNA sequence: TGTGCCAGCAGCGGAACGGACGGATGGCTTGGCTACACCTTC. This gives the protein CASSGTDGWLGYTF.

This rearrangement joins TRBV28 to TRBJ2-4, with D unresolved. The germline V gene encodes CDR1 MDHEN and CDR2 SYDVKM. V gave up 3 bases and J gave up 5 bases, with 11 bases separating them. The CDR3 is 14 amino acids. In nucleotides, the CDR3 is TGTGCCAGCAGTTTTGCCCGGACCGAAAACATTCAGTACTTC. This encodes CASSFARTENIQYF.

The chain links TRBV19 to TRBJ1-5; TRBD1 agrees at 9 bases. The CDR3 has 14 amino acids. The germline V gene has CDR1 LNHDA and CDR2 SQIVND (reference sequence). After removal of 3 bases from V and 5 bases from J, the junction contained 2 bases not matched to a gene. The CDR3 sequence: CASSMGQGDQPQHF. The CDR3 coding sequence is TGTGCCAGTAGTATGGGACAGGGTGATCAGCCCCAGCATTTT.

The chain has TRBV5-1 and TRBJ1-4, with no clear D. The germline V gene encodes CDR1 SGHRS and CDR2 YFSETQ. V shed 3 bases and J shed 8 bases, with 11 bases lying between them. The CDR3 loop spans 13 amino acids. CDR3 residues: CASSSYTGEKLFF. CDR3 sequence (DNA): TGCGCCAGCAGCTCGTATACGGGGGAAAAACTGTTTTTT.

This clone was recorded once. This chain links TRBV7-3 with TRBJ2-3; the match to TRBD2 covers 9 bases. Per germline, CDR1 SGHTA and CDR2 FQGTGA. J gave up 3 bases and V 5 bases, and 6 bases lay outside the gene matches. There are 15 residues in the CDR3. The CDR3 is CASSPGLAQTDTQYF. CDR3 nucleotides: TGTGCCAGCAGCCCAGGACTAGCGCAAACAGATACGCAGTATTTT.

This clone turned up a few times. As DNA, the CDR3 is TGTGCCAGCAGCCATCTGGACAGGGCCGGTAATCAGCCCCAGCATTTT. It is translated as CASSHLDRAGNQPQHF. The rearrangement joins TRBV16 to TRBJ1-5; 8 bases line up with TRBD1. Germline CDR1 reads KGHSY; CDR2 reads FQNENV. The trim removed 3 bases at V and 4 bases at J, leaving 8 bases unmatched. The CDR3 length is 16 residues.

V and J are TRBV27 and TRBJ2-5; 10 nucleotides match TRBD1. The CDR3 is made up of 16 amino acids. Germline values: CDR1 MNHEY, CDR2 SMNVEV (reference sequence). V lost 6 bases and J lost 2; bases outside the gene matches: 9. The CDR3 DNA follows: TGTGCCAGCAGCCCCCATCGGACAGGGGGGCAAGAGACCCAGTACTTC. This translates into CASSPHRTGGQETQYF.

The chain couples TRBV5-1 to TRBJ1-1; the match to TRBD1 covers 8 bases. The length of the CDR3 is 14 residues. Germline V gene data show CDR1 as SGHRS and CDR2 as YFSETQ. Trimming cost V 0 bases and J 3 bases; bases outside gene matches: 1. CDR3 sequence reads: CASSLGQGYTEAFF. In nucleotides, the CDR3 is TGCGCCAGCAGCTTGGGACAGGGGTACACTGAAGCTTTCTTT.

This chain uses TRBV10-3 with TRBJ1-5; D is possibly TRBD1 (6 bases). The V gene's germline CDR1 is ENHRY and CDR2 SYGVKD. This CDR3 has 14 residues. V lost 10 bases and J lost 1, with 14 bases in between. CDR3 DNA sequence: TGTGCCACCTCCCCGGGGGCGAGCAATCAGCCCCAGCATTTT. Translation gives CATSPGASNQPQHF.